The source of this TCR beta chain is a study of T cell clones after liver transplantation. Findings and caveats of the study: Graft donor-reactive T cells possibly entered the graft instead of undergoing deletion.

Germline V gene data show CDR1 as SGHDN and CDR2 as FVKESK. The CDR3 is 14 amino acids. With 2 bases removed from V and 6 bases from J, the gap between germline ends came to 14 bases. This clone was picked up one time. Its antigen remains unknown. Produced via immunoSEQ multiplex PCR; TCRdb's table is partial and in-frame only. Of roughly 56,000 clones detected, 55% to 75% appear once; the ten largest clones hold about 9.9%. V usage is TRBV14 and J usage is TRBJ2-7, with D perhaps matching TRBD1 or TRBD2 (5 bases each). The TCR comes from a human patient who received a liver transplant. The graft donor may have contributed some T cells. The material sequenced was CD4+ T cells from blood, taken around 52 months after liver transplant. The CDR3 sequence is CASSQQRGRAEQYF. As DNA, the CDR3 is TGTGCCAGCAGCCAACAAAGGGGACGGGCCGAGCAGTACTTC.